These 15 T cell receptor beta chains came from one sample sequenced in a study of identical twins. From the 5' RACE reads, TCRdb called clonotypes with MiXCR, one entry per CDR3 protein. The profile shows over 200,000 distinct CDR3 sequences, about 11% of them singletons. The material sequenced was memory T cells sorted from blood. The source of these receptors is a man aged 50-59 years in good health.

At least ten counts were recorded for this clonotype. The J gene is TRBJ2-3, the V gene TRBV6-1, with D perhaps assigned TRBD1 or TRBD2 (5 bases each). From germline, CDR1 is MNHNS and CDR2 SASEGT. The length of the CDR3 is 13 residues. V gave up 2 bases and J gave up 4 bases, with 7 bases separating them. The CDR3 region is CASSEQGADTQYF. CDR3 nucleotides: TGTGCCAGCAGTGAACAGGGAGCAGATACGCAGTATTTT.

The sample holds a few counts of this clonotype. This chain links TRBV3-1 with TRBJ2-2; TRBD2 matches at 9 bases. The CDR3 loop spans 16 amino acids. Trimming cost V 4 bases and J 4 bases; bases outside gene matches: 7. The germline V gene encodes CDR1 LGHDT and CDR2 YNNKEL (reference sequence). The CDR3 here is CASSPRSGRVTGELFF. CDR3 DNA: TGTGCCAGCAGCCCCCGTAGCGGGAGAGTCACCGGGGAGCTGTTTTTT.

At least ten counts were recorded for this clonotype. The CDR3 DNA follows: TGTGCCAGCAACCAGGGTGTGGACACCGGGGAGCTGTTTTTT. Its translation: CASNQGVDTGELFF. The rearrangement uses TRBV6-1 and TRBJ2-2; TRBD1 is a possible D gene (5 bases). With 7 bases removed from V and 3 bases from J, the gap between germline ends came to 12 bases. Germline V gives CDR1 MNHNS, CDR2 SASEGT. The CDR3 consists of 14 residues.

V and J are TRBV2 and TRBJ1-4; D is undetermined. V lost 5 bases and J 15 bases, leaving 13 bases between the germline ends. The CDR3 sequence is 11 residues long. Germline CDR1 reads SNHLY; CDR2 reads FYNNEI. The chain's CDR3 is CASSILDGLFF. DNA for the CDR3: TGTGCCAGCAGTATCCTGGATGGGTTGTTTTTT.

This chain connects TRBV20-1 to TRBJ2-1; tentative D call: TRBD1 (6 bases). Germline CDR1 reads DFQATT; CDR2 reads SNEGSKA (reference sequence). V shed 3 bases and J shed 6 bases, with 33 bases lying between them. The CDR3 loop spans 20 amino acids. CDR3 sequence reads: CSASTVRDPQAGRGFNEQFF. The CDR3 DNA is TGCAGTGCTAGTACTGTCCGCGATCCCCAGGCGGGCAGGGGTTTCAATGAGCAGTTCTTC.

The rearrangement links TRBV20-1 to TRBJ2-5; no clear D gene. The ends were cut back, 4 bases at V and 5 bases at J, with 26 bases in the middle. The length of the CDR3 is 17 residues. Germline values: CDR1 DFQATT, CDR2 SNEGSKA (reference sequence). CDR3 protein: CSANKFPRLRRGETQYF. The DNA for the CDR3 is TGCAGTGCTAACAAATTCCCCCGACTTAGGCGTGGGGAGACCCAGTACTTC.

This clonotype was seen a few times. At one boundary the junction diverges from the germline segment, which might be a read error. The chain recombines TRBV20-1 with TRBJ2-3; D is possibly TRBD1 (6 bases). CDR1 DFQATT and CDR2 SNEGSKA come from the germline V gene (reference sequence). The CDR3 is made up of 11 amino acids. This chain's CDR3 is CSARVDSRPVF. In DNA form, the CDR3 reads TGCAGTGCTAGAGTGGACAGTCGCCCTGTATTT.

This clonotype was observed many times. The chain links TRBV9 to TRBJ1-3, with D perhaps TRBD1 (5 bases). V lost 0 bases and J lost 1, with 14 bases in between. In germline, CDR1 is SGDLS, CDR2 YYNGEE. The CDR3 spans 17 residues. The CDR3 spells CASSVDPDTLSGNTIYF. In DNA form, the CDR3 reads TGTGCCAGCAGCGTAGATCCGGACACTCTTTCTGGAAACACCATATATTTT.

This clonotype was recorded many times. CDR3 DNA: TGCGCCAGCAGCTTGGAGGGAGGGTACAGGTACGAGCAGTACTTC. Encoded protein: CASSLEGGYRYEQYF. The J gene is TRBJ2-7, the V gene TRBV5-1; 7 nucleotides align to TRBD2. From germline, CDR1 is SGHRS and CDR2 YFSETQ. CDR3 length: 15 residues. Losses at the gene ends were 0 bases for V and 4 bases for J; bases not matched to a gene: 7.

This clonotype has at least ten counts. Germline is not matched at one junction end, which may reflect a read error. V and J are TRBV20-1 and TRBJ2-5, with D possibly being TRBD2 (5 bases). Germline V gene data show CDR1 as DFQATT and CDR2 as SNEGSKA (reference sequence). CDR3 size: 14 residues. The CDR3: CSARGSSEAETQYF. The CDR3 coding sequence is TGCAGTGCCAGAGGGTCTTCGGAGGCAGAGACCCAGTACTTC.

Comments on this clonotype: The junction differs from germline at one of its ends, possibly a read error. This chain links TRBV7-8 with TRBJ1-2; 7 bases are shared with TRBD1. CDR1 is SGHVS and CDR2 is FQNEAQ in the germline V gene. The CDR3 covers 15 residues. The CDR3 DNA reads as TGTGCCAGCAGTGCGACAGGGATGATTAACGATGGCTACACCTTC. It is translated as CASSATGMINDGYTF.

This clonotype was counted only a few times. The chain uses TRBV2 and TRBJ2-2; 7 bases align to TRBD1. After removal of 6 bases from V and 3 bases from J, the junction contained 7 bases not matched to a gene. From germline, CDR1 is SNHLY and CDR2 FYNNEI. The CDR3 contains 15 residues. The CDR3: CASSVQGQYTGELFF. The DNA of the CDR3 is TGTGCCAGCAGCGTACAGGGACAGTACACCGGGGAGCTGTTTTTT.

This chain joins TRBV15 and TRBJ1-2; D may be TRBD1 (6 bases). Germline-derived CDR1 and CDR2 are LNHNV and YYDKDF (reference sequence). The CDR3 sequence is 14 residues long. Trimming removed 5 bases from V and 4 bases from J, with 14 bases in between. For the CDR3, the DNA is TGTGCCACCAGCCGAGTGGGGGCCGGCTATGGCTACACCTTC. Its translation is CATSRVGAGYGYTF.

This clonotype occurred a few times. CDR3 residues: CASSIGRTAGELFF. CDR3 coding DNA: TGTGCCAGTAGTATAGGGCGGACCGCCGGGGAGCTGTTTTTT. The rearrangement links TRBV19 to TRBJ2-2; the D is unclear. V dropped 1 base and J dropped 6 bases, with 9 bases sitting between them. The germline CDR1 and CDR2 sequences are LNHDA and SQIVND (reference sequence). There are 14 residues in the CDR3.

The CDR3 loop reads CATSRGGAYGYTF. In DNA, the CDR3 is TGTGCCACCAGCAGAGGCGGTGCCTATGGCTACACCTTC. The V and J genes are TRBV15 and TRBJ1-2; no definite D call. Looked up from germline, CDR1 is LNHNV and CDR2 is YYDKDF (reference sequence). This CDR3 is 13 amino acids long. Deletions cut 1 base from V and 4 bases from J, with 7 bases between.